The 19 T cell receptor beta chains below come from one sample, sequenced in a study of multiple sclerosis patients with progressive multifocal leukoencephalopathy. Profiling relied on immunoSEQ multiplex PCR, and the TCRdb table lists in-frame clones only, not all of them. The sample carries some 28,000 clones, about 85% recorded once. Time point here: time of PML onset. The material was PBMCs, obtained from a patient treated with natalizumab. Every receptor here comes from a woman aged 25 to 39 with progressive multifocal leukoencephalopathy.

The rearrangement uses TRBV30 and TRBJ1-2, with D unclear. In germline, CDR1 is GTSNPN, CDR2 SVGIG (reference sequence). The CDR3 runs 12 residues. Trimming shortened V by 4 bases and J by 4 bases, and 10 bases separated the two germline ends. The CDR3 sequence is CAWTVGSYGYTF. CDR3 in DNA: TGTGCCTGGACGGTAGGCTCCTATGGCTACACCTTC.

This chain links TRBV10-3 with TRBJ2-7; D gene unclear. V was trimmed by 0 bases and J by 3 bases, leaving 9 bases between them. The CDR3 covers 14 residues. Per the germline V gene, CDR1 is ENHRY and CDR2 is SYGVKD. In DNA form, the CDR3 reads TGTGCCATCAGTGAGTCCGGCCTGAGCTACGAGCAGTACTTC. Protein sequence: CAISESGLSYEQYF.

The V gene is TRBV27, the J gene TRBJ2-7, with a tentative D call TRBD2 (6 bases). This CDR3 is built from 15 residues. Germline V gene lookup returns CDR1 MNHEY and CDR2 SMNVEV (reference sequence). Trimming stripped 3 bases from V and 3 bases from J, with 15 bases between. CDR3 amino acids: CASSLEGLGVYEQYF. CDR3 coding DNA: TGTGCCAGCAGTTTGGAGGGTCTTGGGGTCTACGAGCAGTACTTC.

Note on this clone: Other nucleotide sequences in the sample specify the same CDR3. The chain recombines TRBV6-5 with TRBJ1-2; 10 bases are shared with TRBD1. The CDR3 is 16 residues long. Germline CDR1 MNHEY, CDR2 SVGAGI. V lost 0 bases to trimming and J lost 4 bases; unmatched junction nucleotides: 5. CDR3: CASSYSGQGSFYGYTF. The CDR3 DNA reads as TGTGCCAGCAGTTACTCGGGACAGGGGTCCTTCTATGGCTACACCTTC.

V gene TRBV30 combines with J gene TRBJ1-6, with TRBD1 as a possible D gene (5 bases). V shed 0 bases and J shed 7 bases, with 10 bases lying between them. Per the germline V gene, CDR1 is GTSNPN and CDR2 is SVGIG (reference sequence). CDR3 length: 14 residues. For the CDR3, the DNA is TGTGCCTGGAGTGTATCCAGGGACAATTCACCCCTCCACTTT. Translated: CAWSVSRDNSPLHF.

The chain recombines TRBV6-5 with TRBJ2-7, with D possibly being TRBD2 (7 bases). The CDR3 loop spans 15 amino acids. The germline gives CDR1 MNHEY, CDR2 SVGAGI. The germline V and J ends were trimmed by 1 base and 2 bases, with 12 bases remaining between them. The CDR3 DNA sequence: TGTGCCAGCAGTTACTGGGGGGGCCTTGCCTACGAGCAGTACTTC. It yields the protein CASSYWGGLAYEQYF.

The J gene is TRBJ1-5, the V gene TRBV6-1; no clear D gene. The CDR3 consists of 11 residues. Per germline, CDR1 MNHNS and CDR2 SASEGT. The V end lost 6 bases, the J end lost 4 bases, and 4 bases lay between the germline ends. CDR3 sequence reads: CASRSNQPQHF. The CDR3 region has the DNA TGTGCCAGCAGGAGTAATCAGCCCCAGCATTTT.

The rearrangement links TRBV25-1 to TRBJ2-1; the D gene is possibly TRBD1 (5 bases). Trimming took off 5 bases at V and 4 bases at J, with 18 bases between the two ends. The CDR3 has 16 amino acids. Germline CDR1 and CDR2: MGHDK and SYGVNS. This CDR3 reads CASSRKGDRSYNEQFF. CDR3 in DNA: TGTGCCAGCAGTCGAAAAGGAGACAGAAGTTACAATGAGCAGTTCTTC. The full variable domain, rest sourced from reference TRBV25-1 and TRBJ2-1, is EADIYQTPRYLVIGTGKKITLECSQTMGHDKMYWYQQDPGMELHLIHYSYGVNSTEKGDLSSESTVSRIRTEHFPLTLESARPSHTSQYLCASSRKGDRSYNEQFFGPGTRLTVL.

The CDR3 region is CASSIHTSGSGANVLTF. As DNA, the CDR3 is TGTGCCAGTAGTATACATACTAGCGGCTCTGGGGCCAACGTCCTGACTTTC. This chain uses TRBV19 with TRBJ2-6, with TRBD2 matching 8 bases. The junction had 3 bases not matched to a gene; V was cut back by 2 bases and J by 0 bases. This CDR3 contains 17 residues. CDR1 is LNHDA, CDR2 SQIVND, per germline (reference sequence).

This rearrangement joins TRBV7-8 to TRBJ1-2, with TRBD1 as a possible D gene (5 bases). The germline V and J ends were trimmed by 1 base and 6 bases, with 6 bases remaining between them. This CDR3 spans 12 amino acids. Germline CDR1 is SGHVS and CDR2 is FQNEAQ. The CDR3 protein is CASSLVGDGYTF. The CDR3, as DNA: TGTGCCAGCAGCTTAGTGGGGGATGGCTACACCTTC.

V and J are TRBV30 and TRBJ1-2, with 8 bases lining up with TRBD1. The V and J ends lost 0 bases and 8 bases, in that order; junction bases with no gene match: 5. This CDR3 has 13 amino acids. CDR1 and CDR2 (germline): GTSNPN, SVGIG (reference sequence). DNA for the CDR3: TGTGCCTGGAGTGTTGCAGGGGGCTACGGCTACACCTTC. Residues: CAWSVAGGYGYTF.

V usage is TRBV18 and J usage is TRBJ2-7; 7 bases map to TRBD1. The germline CDR1 and CDR2 sequences are KGHSH and LQKENI. Trimming removed 3 bases from V and 3 bases from J; junction bases left unmatched: 8. This CDR3 is built from 15 residues. In DNA, the CDR3 is TGTGCCAGCTCACCGCGACGGGACAGCCTCTACGAGCAGTACTTC. This translates into CASSPRRDSLYEQYF. Together with reference TRBV18 and TRBJ2-7, the CDR3 gives the full variable domain: NAGVMQNPRHLVRRRGQEARLRCSPMKGHSHVYWYRQLPEEGLKFMVYLQKENIIDESGMPKERFSAEFPKEGPSILRIQQVVRGDSAAYFCASSPRRDSLYEQYFGPGTRLTVT.

The rearrangement joins TRBV11-1 to TRBJ2-1, with D possibly being TRBD2 (6 bases). Germline CDR1 reads SGHAT; CDR2 reads FQDESV (reference sequence). CDR3 length: 13 amino acids. The V gene lost 2 bases and the J gene lost 9 bases, with 11 bases spanning the gap. Written as DNA, the CDR3 is TGTGCCAGCAGCTTATCAGGGAGGAGTGAGCAGTTCTTC. It codes for CASSLSGRSEQFF.

The chain has TRBV27 and TRBJ2-2; D is unclear. The germline V and J ends were trimmed by 6 bases and 5 bases, with 7 bases remaining between them. The CDR3 loop spans 12 amino acids. CDR1 and CDR2 (germline): MNHEY, SMNVEV (reference sequence). CDR3 nucleotide sequence: TGTGCCAGCAGCTTAGGTACCGGGGAGCTGTTTTTT. It encodes CASSLGTGELFF.

The J gene is TRBJ2-1, the V gene TRBV15; D is perhaps TRBD2 (7 bases). V was clipped by 3 bases and J by 10 bases, with 16 bases between them. The CDR3 is 14 amino acids. CDR1 and CDR2 (germline): LNHNV, YYDKDF (reference sequence). CDR3 residues: CATSSPWGGGEQFF. The CDR3 DNA sequence: TGTGCCACCAGCAGCCCTTGGGGAGGGGGGGAGCAGTTCTTC.

This chain uses TRBV7-8 with TRBJ1-1; D not certain. This CDR3 is 17 amino acids long. Trimming removed 2 bases at V and 0 bases at J, with 16 bases between. The germline gives CDR1 SGHVS, CDR2 FQNEAQ. In nucleotides, the CDR3 is TGTGCCAGCAGCTTAATCAGTCAGGTCTCACTGAACACTGAAGCTTTCTTT. It yields the protein CASSLISQVSLNTEAFF.

This chain connects TRBV7-9 to TRBJ1-1; D is possibly TRBD1 (6 bases). The V end was cut by 5 bases, the J end by 3 bases, with 19 bases between. CDR3 length: 16 amino acids. CDR1 and CDR2 from the germline V gene are SEHNR and FQNEAQ (reference sequence). CDR3 region: CASSAPSTGTYTEAFF. DNA of the CDR3: TGTGCCAGCAGCGCTCCTTCGACAGGAACTTACACTGAAGCTTTCTTT.

The chain is built from TRBV7-2 and TRBJ2-1; a possible D gene is TRBD1 (6 bases). Trimming left V 2 bases short and J 7 bases short, with 9 bases between. The germline V gene encodes CDR1 SGHTA and CDR2 FQGNSA. The CDR3 runs to 13 residues. Here the CDR3 reads CASSLNRENEQFF. The CDR3 coding sequence is TGTGCCAGCAGCTTAAACAGGGAAAATGAGCAGTTCTTC. The variable domain in full, with the rest retrieved from reference TRBV7-2 and TRBJ2-1, is GAGVSQSPSNKVTEKGKDVELRCDPISGHTALYWYRQSLGQGLEFLIYFQGNSAPDKSGLPSDRFSAERTGGSVSTLTIQRTQQEDSAVYLCASSLNRENEQFFGPGTRLTVL.

The chain carries TRBV7-9 and TRBJ2-7; D is uncertain. Germline V gives CDR1 SEHNR, CDR2 FQNEAQ (reference sequence). The CDR3 consists of 16 residues. Between the trimmed V and J ends, which lost 2 bases and 2 bases, there was a span of 16 bases. This CDR3 is CASSLTPSQWAYEQYF. CDR3 sequence (DNA): TGTGCCAGCAGCTTAACGCCGTCGCAGTGGGCCTACGAGCAGTACTTC. Looking up the rest from reference TRBV7-9 and TRBJ2-7 gives the full variable domain: DTGVSQNPRHKITKRGQNVTFRCDPISEHNRLYWYRQTLGQGPEFLTYFQNEAQLEKSRLLSDRFSAERPKGSFSTLEIQRTEQGDSAMYLCASSLTPSQWAYEQYFGPGTRLTVT.